These T cell receptor beta chains were read from a single sample in a study of T cells after yellow fever vaccination. TCRdb used MiXCR to reprocess the 5' RACE reads, holding one entry per CDR3 protein. The table records a few hundred thousand distinct CDR3 sequences, 4.1% of them present only once. Sample: PBMCs, taken 5 days after the yellow fever booster vaccination. The receptors derive from a man between 18 and 35 years old who received the YFV17D yellow fever vaccine. CDR3s include the opening cysteine and the closing phenylalanine or tryptophan.

j_gene	v_gene	CDR3aa
TRBJ2-7	TRBV29-1	CSVEVRADEQYF
TRBJ1-1	TRBV7-3	CASSLGGGMNTEAFF
TRBJ1-6	TRBV3-1	CASSQRDRNSPLHF
TRBJ2-5	TRBV3-1	CASSQDRGGPKLTQYF
TRBJ1-3	TRBV7-2	CASNRGHDGNTIYF
TRBJ2-1	TRBV5-5	CASSPRTGTGGNNEQFF
TRBJ1-4	TRBV15	CATSRATNEKLFF
TRBJ2-3	TRBV5-8	CASSLYRDTQYF
TRBJ2-5	TRBV3-1	CASSHRTGGSETQYF
TRBJ2-7	TRBV7-9	CASSHPTVRYEQYF
TRBJ1-5	TRBV20-1	CSARPGNQPQHF
TRBJ1-5	TRBV7-2	CASSRGQGPNQPQHF
TRBJ1-1	TRBV4-2	CASSQERQKNTEAFF
TRBJ2-1	TRBV3-1	CASSQGSSGLNNEQFF
TRBJ2-3	TRBV15	CATSRGGLAGDTQYF
TRBJ1-2	TRBV29-1	CSADSRPNYGYTF
TRBJ2-3	TRBV21-1	CASSTRLAGEGSTDTQYF
TRBJ2-4	TRBV7-9	CASSLAATGNKNIQYF
TRBJ2-1	TRBV7-2	CASTGGNEQFF
TRBJ1-5	TRBV19	CASTTSGANQPQHF
TRBJ2-3	TRBV5-1	CASRLGSGGLTDTQYF
TRBJ2-3	TRBV4-1	CASRLDGAYTDTQYF
TRBJ1-1	TRBV12-3/TRBV12-4	CASSHRPGPNTEAFF
TRBJ1-2	TRBV5-4	CASSPGHRGPYGYTF